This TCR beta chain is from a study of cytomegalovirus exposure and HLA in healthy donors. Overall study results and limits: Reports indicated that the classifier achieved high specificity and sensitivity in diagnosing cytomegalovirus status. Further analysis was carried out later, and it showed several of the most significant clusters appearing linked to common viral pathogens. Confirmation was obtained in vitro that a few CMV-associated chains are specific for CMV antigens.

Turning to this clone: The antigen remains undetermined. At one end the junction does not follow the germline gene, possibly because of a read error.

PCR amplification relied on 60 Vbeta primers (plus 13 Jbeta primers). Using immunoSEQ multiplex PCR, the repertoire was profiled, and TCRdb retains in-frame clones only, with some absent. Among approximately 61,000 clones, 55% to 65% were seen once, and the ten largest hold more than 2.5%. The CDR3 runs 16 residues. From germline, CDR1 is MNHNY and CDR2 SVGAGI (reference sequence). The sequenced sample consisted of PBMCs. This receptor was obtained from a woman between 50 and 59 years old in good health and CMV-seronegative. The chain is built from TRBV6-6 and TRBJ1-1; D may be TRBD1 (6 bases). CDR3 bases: TGTGCCAGCAGTTACTTTTCCGGGACACCCTACACTGAAGTTTTCTTT. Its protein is CASSYFSGTPYTEVFF.